Presented here are 8 T cell receptor beta chains from one specimen sequenced in a study of blood T cells in healthy people across ages. Then a second PCR, running roughly 6 to 11 cycles, was carried out with a sample-barcoded 5' primer and a J-beta primer mix. Using its own MiXCR run on the 5' RACE reads, TCRdb lists one record per CDR3 protein. The sample includes around 900,000 distinct CDR3 sequences, more than 25% of them seen just once. Sequencing was done on a sample of blood. The receptors were gathered from a woman older than 75 in good health.

The table lists this clonotype with many counts. Sequence at one end of the junction differs from germline and may be a read error. The chain links TRBV12-3 or TRBV12-4 to TRBJ2-3, with D possibly TRBD2 on 5 matching bases. The CDR3 loop spans 14 amino acids. The CDR3 spells CASSLIGNTDTQYF. As DNA, the CDR3 is TGCGCCAGCAGCTTGATCGGGAACACAGATACGCAGTATTTT.

This clonotype was observed a handful of times. The chain is built from TRBV20-1 and TRBJ1-2, with 7 bases aligning to TRBD1. This CDR3 spans 13 amino acids. Germline CDR1 is DFQATT and CDR2 is SNEGSKA (reference sequence). V shed 1 base and J 6 bases; nucleotides not matched to a gene: 5. This CDR3 reads CSARVTGRDGYTF. The CDR3 DNA sequence: TGCAGTGCTAGAGTGACAGGGAGGGATGGCTACACCTTC.

This clonotype was seen a handful of times. A much larger clone lies one base from this, so it may be a read error. The chain combines TRBV20-1 with TRBJ2-3; no definite D call. The CDR3 covers 14 residues. CDR1 is DFQATT and CDR2 is SNEGSKA in the germline V gene (reference sequence). The V end lost 6 bases, the J end lost 4 bases, and 17 bases lay between the germline ends. This chain's CDR3 is CSAPAGSGADTQYF. CDR3 bases: TGCAGTGCCCCCGCTGGTTCTGGCGCAGATACGCAGTATTTT.

This clonotype was observed at least ten times. This chain links TRBV15 with TRBJ1-2; tentatively, D is TRBD1 (5 bases). The CDR3 totals 14 residues. Trimming took off 5 bases at V and 8 bases at J, with 18 bases between the two ends. Germline CDR1 reads LNHNV; CDR2 reads YYDKDF (reference sequence). The CDR3 loop is CATSAQGAGGGYTF. In DNA form, the CDR3 reads TGTGCCACCAGCGCCCAAGGGGCAGGCGGCGGCTACACCTTC.

This clonotype came up many times. V gene TRBV7-9 combines with J gene TRBJ2-4, with 8 positions matching TRBD1. CDR1 and CDR2 (germline): SEHNR, FQNEAQ (reference sequence). The junction had 5 bases not matched to a gene; V was cut back by 4 bases and J by 0 bases. The length of the CDR3 is 16 residues. The CDR3: CASSSTGGPAKNIQYF. Written as DNA, the CDR3 is TGTGCCAGCAGCTCTACAGGGGGACCAGCCAAAAACATTCAGTACTTC.

Ten or more counts support this clonotype. V gene TRBV5-1 combines with J gene TRBJ1-4, with 7 bases aligning to TRBD1. J lost 4 bases, V lost 7 bases, and 7 bases had no gene match. The CDR3 sequence is 14 residues long. Germline values: CDR1 SGHRS, CDR2 YFSETQ. The CDR3 nucleotides are TGCGCCAGCCGAAGACAGGGACGTAATGAAAAACTGTTTTTT. The encoded protein is CASRRQGRNEKLFF. The full variable domain, in which reference TRBV5-1 and TRBJ1-4 provide the parts outside the CDR3, is KAGVTQTPRYLIKTRGQQVTLSCSPISGHRSVSWYQQTPGQGLQFLFEYFSETQRNKGNFPGRFSGRQFSNSRSEMNVSTLELGDSALYLCASRRQGRNEKLFFGSGTQLSVL.

A note on this clonotype: A much larger clone sits a single nucleotide away, making a read error possible. This chain connects TRBV6-2 or TRBV6-3 to TRBJ2-1; a weak D match, TRBD2 (6 bases). The CDR3 has 14 amino acids. Trimming pared 11 bases from V and 5 bases from J, leaving 19 bases between. Germline loops: CDR1 MNHEY, CDR2 SVGEGT. In DNA, the CDR3 is TGTGCCGGCGGCCCTAGCGCAACAAACAATGAGCAGTTCTTC. Translation: CAGGPSATNNEQFF.

The rearrangement joins TRBV10-2 to TRBJ1-2; 7 bases line up with TRBD1. Germline lookup yields CDR1 WSHSY and CDR2 SAAADI. After removal of 6 bases from V and 6 bases from J, the junction contained 13 bases not matched to a gene. The CDR3 consists of 15 residues. The CDR3 nucleotides are TGCGCCAGCAGCTCCACCCGACAGGGTGGGGATGGCTACACCTTC. This translates into CASSSTRQGGDGYTF.